These T cell receptor beta chains were read from a single sample in a study of regulatory T cells in long-lasting Graves disease. TCRdb re-derived calls from the multiplex PCR reads in MiXCR, one entry per CDR3 protein. The sample shows 350,000 to 500,000 distinct CDR3 sequences, roughly a fifth of them seen only once. The source material was peripheral blood mononuclear cells (PBMCs), sampled when the disease was refractory, from a patient treated with antithyroid drugs. The receptor source for this set is a female donor with Graves disease. CDR3s include the opening cysteine and the closing phenylalanine or tryptophan. The D gene is left open where the match is weak. Clone size appears in some rows only: once, few, many, or a class for an expanded clone.

>TRBV6-2/TRBV6-3|-|TRBJ2-5|-
CASSSGTQVLRETQYF
TGTGCCAGCAGTTCCGGGACACAGGTTTTGCGGGAGACCCAGTACTTC
>TRBV6-5|-|TRBJ2-7|many
CASSYSRVGEASAHISYEQYF
TGTGCCAGCAGTTACTCGAGGGTAGGGGAAGCAAGTGCCCATATCTCCTACGAGCAGTACTTC
>TRBV11-1|-|TRBJ1-1|few
CASSLFSLNTEAFF
TGTGCCAGCAGCCTCTTTTCCTTGAACACTGAAGCTTTCTTT
>TRBV6-2/TRBV6-3|-|TRBJ2-4|few
CASSYQDSSLAKNIQYF
TGTGCCAGCAGTTATCAAGACAGTTCCCTAGCCAAAAACATTCAGTACTTC
>TRBV19|-|TRBJ2-7|many
CASSIGREQYF
TGTGCCAGTAGTATTGGACGCGAGCAGTACTTC
>TRBV10-3|TRBD1|TRBJ1-1|few
CAIRRTGAEAFF
TGTGCCATCAGGAGAACAGGGGCTGAAGCTTTCTTT
>TRBV25-1|TRBD2|TRBJ2-1|once
CASSDPRLAGLLGYNEQFF
TGTGCCAGCAGTGATCCCCGCCTAGCGGGCTTACTGGGCTACAATGAGCAGTTCTTC
>TRBV2|-|TRBJ2-7|many
CASSVLGAALSYEQYF
TGTGCCAGCAGTGTGTTGGGAGCGGCACTCTCCTACGAGCAGTACTTC
>TRBV7-9|-|TRBJ2-3|few
CASSLGQLTDTQYF
TGTGCCAGCAGCCTCGGACAGCTCACAGATACGCAGTATTTT
>TRBV20-1|TRBD2|TRBJ2-2|few
CSAKRDPMSGELFF
TGCAGTGCTAAGCGGGACCCTATGTCCGGGGAGCTGTTTTTT
>TRBV3-1|-|TRBJ2-4|many
CASSPGTSQGGGLTKNIQYF
TGTGCCAGCAGCCCCGGGACATCCCAAGGAGGGGGCTTGACCAAAAACATTCAGTACTTC
>TRBV5-1|-|TRBJ2-1|-
CASSLDGGTYNEQFF
TGCGCCAGCAGCTTGGACGGAGGAACCTACAATGAGCAGTTCTTC
>TRBV7-8|TRBD2|TRBJ2-7|many
CASSLGLAGKYEQYF
TGTGCCAGCAGCTTAGGACTAGCGGGGAAATACGAGCAGTACTTC
>TRBV28|TRBD1|TRBJ1-2|many
CASSTPGTGINYTF
TGTGCCAGCAGTACGCCCGGGACAGGGATCAACTACACCTTC
>TRBV24-1|TRBD1|TRBJ1-2|many
CATSDPDRGYGYTF
TGTGCCACCAGTGACCCGGACAGGGGCTATGGCTACACCTTC
>TRBV5-1|TRBD1|TRBJ1-1|few
CASSFHDRADTEAFF
TGCGCCAGCAGCTTCCACGACAGGGCTGACACTGAAGCTTTCTTT
>TRBV7-9|-|TRBJ2-7|many
CASSLVGAAYEQYF
TGTGCCAGCAGCTTAGTGGGGGCCGCCTACGAGCAGTACTTC
>TRBV6-1|-|TRBJ1-5|-
CASRIDGNQPQHF
TGTGCCAGCAGAATCGACGGGAATCAGCCCCAGCATTTT
>TRBV12-3/TRBV12-4|TRBD1|TRBJ2-2|many
CASRGDRGSGELFF
TGTGCCAGCAGGGGGGACAGGGGTTCCGGGGAGCTGTTTTTT
>TRBV6-1|-|TRBJ1-5|few
CASIRDNSNQPQHF
TGTGCCAGCATTCGGGATAATAGCAATCAGCCCCAGCATTTT
>TRBV25-1|-|TRBJ2-2|-
CASSLPGTQTGELFF
TGTGCCAGCAGCCTCCCCGGGACGCAAACCGGGGAGCTGTTTTTT
>TRBV28|-|TRBJ1-6|many
CASSMKDSPLHF
TGTGCCAGCAGTATGAAGGATTCACCCCTCCACTTT
>TRBV24-1|-|TRBJ1-5|many
CATSDLAAHGPQHF
TGTGCCACCAGTGATTTGGCGGCCCATGGGCCCCAGCATTTT
>TRBV7-2|TRBD1|TRBJ1-4|few
CASSSSWTGLNEKLFF
TGTGCCAGCAGCTCCTCCTGGACAGGGCTTAATGAAAAACTGTTTTTT
>TRBV3-1|-|TRBJ2-5|many
CASSQDPVRRLPGTQYF
TGTGCCAGCAGCCAAGATCCGGTTCGACGACTCCCGGGGACCCAGTACTTC
>TRBV28|-|TRBJ1-2|-
CANIGQYGYTF
TGTGCCAACATAGGACAGTACGGCTACACCTTC
>TRBV19|TRBD2|TRBJ2-5|few
CASSTGLEWLAGVETQYF
TGTGCCAGTAGTACTGGCCTGGAGTGGCTAGCGGGAGTGGAGACCCAGTACTTC
>TRBV28|-|TRBJ2-3|few
CASSRSSRVADTQYF
TGTGCCAGCTCACGTAGCAGTAGGGTCGCAGATACGCAGTATTTT
>TRBV7-4|TRBD1|TRBJ1-5|many
CASSLAAGQGTINQPQHF
TGTGCCAGCAGCTTAGCGGCGGGACAGGGGACAATCAATCAGCCCCAGCATTTT
>TRBV27|TRBD1|TRBJ2-1|few
CASSSQQGDEQFF
TGTGCCAGCAGTTCACAACAGGGGGATGAGCAGTTCTTC
>TRBV27|-|TRBJ1-5|-
CASGPNQPQHF
TGTGCCAGCGGCCCGAATCAGCCCCAGCATTTT
>TRBV7-8|TRBD2|TRBJ2-7|many
CASSLEVASGPYEQYF
TGTGCCAGCAGCTTAGAGGTTGCTAGCGGGCCCTACGAGCAGTACTTC
>TRBV14|TRBD1|TRBJ1-6|many
CASSRQGNNSPLHF
TGTGCCAGCAGCCGACAGGGGAATAATTCACCCCTCCACTTT
>TRBV9|TRBD1|TRBJ1-4|-
CASSAGDRRTNEKLFF
TGTGCCAGCAGCGCGGGGGACAGGAGAACTAATGAAAAACTGTTTTTT
>TRBV7-3|TRBD2|TRBJ2-7|many
CASSLTRTSGIHEQYF
TGTGCCAGCAGCTTAACGAGGACTAGCGGGATCCACGAGCAGTACTTC
>TRBV20-1|TRBD2|TRBJ2-3|-
CSARDPSLSGGTDTQYF
TGCAGTGCTAGAGATCCATCCCTTAGCGGGGGCACAGATACGCAGTATTTT
>TRBV6-9|-|TRBJ1-1|-
CASSYSRRVGAFF
TGTGCCAGCAGTTACTCCCGTCGCGTTGGAGCTTTCTTT
>TRBV27|TRBD2|TRBJ2-1|few
CASSQVGGPNEQFF
TGTGCCAGCAGTCAGGTGGGAGGGCCTAACGAGCAGTTCTTC
>TRBV5-8|-|TRBJ2-2|-
CASSLGTENTGELFF
TGTGCCAGCAGCTTGGGGACGGAGAACACCGGGGAGCTGTTTTTT
>TRBV2|-|TRBJ2-2|many
CASVFANTGELFF
TGTGCCAGTGTGTTCGCGAACACCGGGGAGCTGTTTTTT
>TRBV3-1|TRBD2|TRBJ2-7|-
CASSQVLSLAAGEQYF
TGTGCCAGCAGCCAAGTGCTAAGCCTAGCGGCAGGGGAGCAGTACTTC
>TRBV30|-|TRBJ2-2|few
CAWSVGIRLAGELFF
TGTGCCTGGAGTGTCGGTATAAGGCTAGCCGGGGAGCTGTTTTTT
>TRBV20-1|-|TRBJ2-1|-
CSASDGSSYNEQFF
TGCAGTGCTAGTGACGGGAGCTCCTACAATGAGCAGTTCTTC
>TRBV7-9|-|TRBJ1-4|-
CASSLAPNGEKLFF
TGTGCCAGCAGCTTAGCCCCAAACGGGGAAAAACTGTTTTTT
>TRBV7-9|TRBD1|TRBJ1-1|few
CASSRIRTGNMNTEAFF
TGTGCCAGCAGCCGAATCAGGACAGGTAACATGAACACTGAAGCTTTCTTT
>TRBV11-2|-|TRBJ2-7|many
CASSLGPGSYEQYF
TGTGCCAGCAGCCTAGGGCCGGGCTCCTACGAGCAGTACTTC
>TRBV7-9|TRBD2|TRBJ2-5|few
CASRPAGSPETQYF
TGTGCCAGCAGACCAGCGGGATCTCCAGAGACCCAGTACTTC
>TRBV20-1|TRBD2|TRBJ2-2|few
CSAGTSPPRLGELFF
TGCAGTGCTGGGACTAGCCCGCCAAGACTCGGGGAGCTGTTTTTT
>TRBV28|TRBD1|TRBJ1-2|many
CASAHRGARGYTF
TGTGCCAGCGCTCACAGGGGGGCGAGAGGCTACACCTTC
>TRBV20-1|-|TRBJ2-2|-
CSTRYRMNTGELFF
TGCAGTACTAGATACAGGATGAACACCGGGGAGCTGTTTTTT